This T cell receptor (beta chain) is from a study of blood T cells in healthy people across ages. Trimming shortened V by 1 base and J by 5 bases, and 11 bases separated the two germline ends. The CDR3 extends over 13 amino acids. Germline V gene lookup returns CDR1 DFQATT and CDR2 SNEGSKA (reference sequence). Study results and limitations: Greater diversity and more naive CD4+ cells were seen in long-lived donors than in aged donors. For the donors, CMV status was unknown and possibly confounded expanded clonotype changes.

This clonotype occurred a few times. Its antigen is undetermined. Next came a second PCR, run for about 7 to 11 cycles, which used a sample-barcoded 5' primer along with a J-beta primer mix. TCRdb passed the 5' RACE reads through MiXCR, listing each CDR3 protein once. Of about 940,000 distinct CDR3 sequences in the sample, about 44% were seen once. The study recruited healthy Caucasian donors from Russia who were aged about 6 to 95. Per sample, at least 5 micrograms of total RNA were extracted. The sequencing input was blood. The clonotype originates from a man younger than 45 in good health. This sequence joins TRBV20-1 and TRBJ2-5, with D maybe TRBD2 (5 bases). CDR3 nucleotide sequence: TGCAGTGCTAGAGGTGCAAGGGAGGAGACCCAGTACTTC. Amino acids: CSARGAREETQYF.